This T cell receptor beta chain is from a study of T-cell reconstitution after alpha-beta-depleted transplantation in children. Findings and caveats of the study: As was reported, about two months after transplant, alpha-beta T cells came from several hundred expanded graft clones. At one year after transplant, newly produced T cells mostly accounted for T-cell counts and diversity.

The CDR3 is 14 residues long. Germline V CDR1 and CDR2: MNHEY, SMNVEV (reference sequence). J was trimmed by 12 bases and V by 5 bases; bases with no gene match: 11. Comments on this clonotype: The antigen is undetermined.

Using unique molecular identifiers, the investigators prepared the TCRbeta library. TCRdb redid the calling of the PCR reads with MiXCR, one entry per CDR3 protein. Of a few hundred thousand distinct CDR3 sequences listed, over 10% are singletons. The receptor's source is a male patient between 5 and 17 years old who had a stem cell transplant for acute myeloid leukemia, so the T cells may come from the graft donor. This specimen was PBMCs, mostly from graft donor cells, taken 360 days after TCRalphabeta/CD19-depleted stem cell transplant. This chain connects TRBV27 to TRBJ2-5, with TRBD2 identical over 11 bases. The CDR3 nucleotides read TGTGCCAGCAGTCCGCGACTAGCGGGGTTGTACAAGTACTTC. This gives the protein CASSPRLAGLYKYF.